This T cell receptor (beta chain) was sequenced during a study of CD4 T cells in relation to SARS-CoV-2 and coronaviruses. In the study overall: Convalescent patients had median age roughly 35 years, range about 20 to 72.

The repertoire was sequenced with immunoSEQ multiplex PCR; TCRdb's copy has only in-frame clones and lacks some. The sample records 35,000 to 45,000 clones, 84% being singletons. Study-wide findings and caveats: Monoreactive clones expanded significantly more to SARS-CoV-2 than crossreactive clones did.

The CDR3 is 13 residues long. The germline V gene has CDR1 SEHNR and CDR2 FQNEAQ (reference sequence). There are a few counts of this clone. Its antigen remains unknown. One end of the junction is discordant with germline, which a read error may explain. This sample includes further DNA sequences coding for the same CDR3. This clonotype originated in an adult with COVID-19. The J gene is TRBJ2-7, the V gene TRBV7-9; 9 bases are a match to TRBD2. The source material was naive CD4+ T cells from PBMCs, cultured in vitro. Subset: naive CD4+ T cells isolated by negative enrichment. CDR3 in amino acids: CASSLAGAYEQYF. The DNA for the CDR3 is TGTGCCAGCAGTTTAGCGGGAGCGTACGAGCAGTACTTC.